This paragraph covers one TCR beta chain sequence. This CDR3 spans 18 amino acids. CDR1 and CDR2 from the germline V gene are SGHNT and YYREEE (reference sequence). J gave up 4 bases and V 2 bases, and 14 bases lay outside the gene matches. The data are from a study of blood T cell repertoires in COVID-19. Study at large: Samples representing acute and convalescent COVID-19 were sourced from the United States, Italy and Spain.

Sequencing used immunoSEQ multiplex PCR; TCRdb keeps in-frame clones, though not all of them. The data contain 45,000 to 65,000 clones, 75% to 85% of them singletons. The chain combines TRBV5-4 with TRBJ2-1, with 8 nucleotides matching TRBD2. Sequences were obtained from peripheral blood. The clonotype originates from a man in his forties or fifties with acute or convalescent COVID-19. The CDR3 DNA reads as TGTGCCAGCAGCTTTGGGCTAGCGGGCGCGGGAAATTACAATGAGCAGTTCTTC. It encodes CASSFGLAGAGNYNEQFF.